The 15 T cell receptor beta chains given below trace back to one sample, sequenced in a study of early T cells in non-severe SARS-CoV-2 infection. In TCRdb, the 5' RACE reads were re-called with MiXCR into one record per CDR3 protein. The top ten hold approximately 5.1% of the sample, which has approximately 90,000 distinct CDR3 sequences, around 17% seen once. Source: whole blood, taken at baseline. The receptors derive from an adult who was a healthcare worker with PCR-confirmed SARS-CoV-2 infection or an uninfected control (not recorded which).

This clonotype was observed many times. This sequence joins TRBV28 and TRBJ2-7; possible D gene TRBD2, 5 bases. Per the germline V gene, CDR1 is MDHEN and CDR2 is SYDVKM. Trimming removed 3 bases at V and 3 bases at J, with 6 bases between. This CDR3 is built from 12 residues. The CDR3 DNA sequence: TGTGCCAGCAGTTTGCGGGTCTACGAGCAGTACTTC. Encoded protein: CASSLRVYEQYF.

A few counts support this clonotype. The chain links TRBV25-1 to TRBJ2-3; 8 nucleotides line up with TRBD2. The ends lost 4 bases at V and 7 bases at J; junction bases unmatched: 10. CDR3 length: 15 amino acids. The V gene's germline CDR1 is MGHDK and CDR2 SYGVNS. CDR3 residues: CASSGAGAGVHTQYF. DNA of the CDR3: TGTGCCAGCAGTGGGGCAGGAGCGGGAGTTCATACGCAGTATTTT.

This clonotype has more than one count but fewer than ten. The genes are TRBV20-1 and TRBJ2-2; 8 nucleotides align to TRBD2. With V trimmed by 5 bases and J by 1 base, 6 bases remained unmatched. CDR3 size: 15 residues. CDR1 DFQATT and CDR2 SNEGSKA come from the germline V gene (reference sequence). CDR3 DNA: TGCAGTGCTGTCGGGGGGGCGCTGAACACCGGGGAGCTGTTTTTT. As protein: CSAVGGALNTGELFF.

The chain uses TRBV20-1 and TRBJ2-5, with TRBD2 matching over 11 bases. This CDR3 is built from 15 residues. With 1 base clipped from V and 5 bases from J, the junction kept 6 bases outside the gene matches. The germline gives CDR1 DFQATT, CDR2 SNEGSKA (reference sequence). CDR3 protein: CSARGTSGSRETQYF. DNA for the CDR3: TGCAGTGCTAGAGGAACTAGCGGGAGTAGGGAGACCCAGTACTTC.

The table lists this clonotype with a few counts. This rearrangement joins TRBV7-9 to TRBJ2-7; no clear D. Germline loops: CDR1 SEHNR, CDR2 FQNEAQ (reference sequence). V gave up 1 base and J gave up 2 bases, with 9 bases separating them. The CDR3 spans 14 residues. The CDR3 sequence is CASSLGAVAYEQYF. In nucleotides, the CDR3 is TGTGCCAGCAGCTTAGGAGCAGTCGCCTACGAGCAGTACTTC.

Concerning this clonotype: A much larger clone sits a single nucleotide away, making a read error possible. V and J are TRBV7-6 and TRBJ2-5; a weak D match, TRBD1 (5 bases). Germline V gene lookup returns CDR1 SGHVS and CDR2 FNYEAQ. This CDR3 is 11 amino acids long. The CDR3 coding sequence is TGTGTCAGCAGCTGGACATCGACCCAGTACTTC. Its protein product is CVSSWTSTQYF. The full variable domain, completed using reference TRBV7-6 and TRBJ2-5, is GAGVSQSPRYKVTKRGQDVALRCDPISGHVSLYWYRQALGQGPEFLTYFNYEAQQDKSGLPNDRFSAERPEGSISTLTIQRTEQRDSAMYRCVSSWTSTQYFGPGTRLLVL.

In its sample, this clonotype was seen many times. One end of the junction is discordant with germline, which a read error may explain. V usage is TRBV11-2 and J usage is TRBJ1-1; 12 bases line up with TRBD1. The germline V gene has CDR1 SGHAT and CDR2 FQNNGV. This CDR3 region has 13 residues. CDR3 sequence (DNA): TGTGCCAGCAGCTCAAACATCCGGGACAGGGGGCTTTTT. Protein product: CASSSNIRDRGLF.

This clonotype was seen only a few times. The CDR3: CAISDTLGQSTDTQYF. The CDR3 nucleotides read TGTGCCATCAGTGATACCCTCGGACAGAGCACAGATACGCAGTATTTT. The rearrangement links TRBV10-3 to TRBJ2-3; TRBD1 might be the D (6 bases). The CDR3 has 16 residues. Germline V gene lookup returns CDR1 ENHRY and CDR2 SYGVKD. Trimming removed 3 bases from V and 0 bases from J, with 13 bases in between.

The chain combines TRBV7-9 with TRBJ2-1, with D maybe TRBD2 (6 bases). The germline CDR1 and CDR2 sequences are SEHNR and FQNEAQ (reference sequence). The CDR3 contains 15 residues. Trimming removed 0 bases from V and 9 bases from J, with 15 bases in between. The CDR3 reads CASSLARGLLVEQFF. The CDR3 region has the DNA TGTGCCAGCAGCTTAGCGCGGGGCCTACTGGTTGAGCAGTTCTTC.

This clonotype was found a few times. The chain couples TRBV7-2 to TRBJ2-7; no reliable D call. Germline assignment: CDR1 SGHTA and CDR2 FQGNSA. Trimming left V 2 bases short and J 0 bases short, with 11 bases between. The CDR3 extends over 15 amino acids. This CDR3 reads CASSLTSASSYEQYF. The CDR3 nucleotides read TGTGCCAGCAGCTTAACGAGCGCGAGCTCCTACGAGCAGTACTTC.

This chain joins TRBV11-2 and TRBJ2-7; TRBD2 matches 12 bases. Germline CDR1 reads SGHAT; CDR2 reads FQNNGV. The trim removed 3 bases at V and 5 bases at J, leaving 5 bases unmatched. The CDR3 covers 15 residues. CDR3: CASSFGLAGINEQYF. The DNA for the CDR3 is TGTGCCAGCAGCTTTGGACTAGCGGGAATCAACGAGCAGTACTTC. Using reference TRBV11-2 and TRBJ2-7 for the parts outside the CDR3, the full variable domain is EAGVAQSPRYKIIEKRQSVAFWCNPISGHATLYWYQQILGQGPKLLIQFQNNGVVDDSQLPKDRFSAERLKGVDSTLKIQPAKLEDSAVYLCASSFGLAGINEQYFGPGTRLTVT.

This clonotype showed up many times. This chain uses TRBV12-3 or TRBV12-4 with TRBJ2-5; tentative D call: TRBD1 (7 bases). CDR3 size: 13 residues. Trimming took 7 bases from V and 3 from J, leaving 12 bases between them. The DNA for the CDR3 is TGTGCCAGCACCCGGGGGACAGAAGAGACCCAGTACTTC. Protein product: CASTRGTEETQYF.

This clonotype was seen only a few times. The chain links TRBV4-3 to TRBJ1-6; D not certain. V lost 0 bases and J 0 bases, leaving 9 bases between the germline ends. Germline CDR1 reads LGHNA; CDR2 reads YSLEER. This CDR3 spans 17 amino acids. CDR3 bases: TGCGCCAGCAGCCAAGACGAGGTGACCTCCTATAATTCACCCCTCCACTTT. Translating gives CASSQDEVTSYNSPLHF.

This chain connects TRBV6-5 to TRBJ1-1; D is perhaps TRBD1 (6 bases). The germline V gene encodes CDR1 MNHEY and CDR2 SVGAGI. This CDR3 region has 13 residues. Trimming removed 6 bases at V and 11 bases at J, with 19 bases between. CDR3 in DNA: TGTGCCAGCAGCCCCGTAGGGGGGCGCATGGCTTTCTTT. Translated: CASSPVGGRMAFF.

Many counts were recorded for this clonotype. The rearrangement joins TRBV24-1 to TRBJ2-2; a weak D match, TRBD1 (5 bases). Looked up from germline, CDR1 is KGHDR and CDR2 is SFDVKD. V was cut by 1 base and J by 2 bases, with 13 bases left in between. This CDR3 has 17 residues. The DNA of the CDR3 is TGTGCCACCAGTGATTTTACAACGCAGGGAAACACCGGGGAGCTGTTTTTT. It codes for CATSDFTTQGNTGELFF.